Given below is one T cell receptor beta chain in context. MiXCR, run by TCRdb on the 5' RACE reads, gives a single entry per CDR3 protein. The sample holds 450,000 to 600,000 distinct CDR3 sequences; about 15% are singletons and the top ten take 15% to 20%. The CDR3 has 12 amino acids. Trimming removed 1 base from V and 2 bases from J, with 3 bases in between. Germline CDR1 is SGHRS and CDR2 is YFSETQ. These data originate in a study of T cells after yellow fever vaccination. Overall study: In the case of low-cell-number fractions, SMART-Seq v4 Ultra Low Input was used for preparation.

This receptor was taken from a man aged 18 to 30 who received the YFV17D yellow fever vaccine. This chain uses TRBV5-1 with TRBJ1-1, with D hard to call. The material sequenced was PBMCs, taken 5 days after the first yellow fever vaccination. CDR3 nucleotide sequence: TGCGCCAGCAGCTTGAAAAACACTGAAGCTTTCTTT. Translating gives CASSLKNTEAFF. Based on the CDR3 plus reference TRBV5-1 and TRBJ1-1, the full variable domain is KAGVTQTPRYLIKTRGQQVTLSCSPISGHRSVSWYQQTPGQGLQFLFEYFSETQRNKGNFPGRFSGRQFSNSRSEMNVSTLELGDSALYLCASSLKNTEAFFGQGTRLTVV.